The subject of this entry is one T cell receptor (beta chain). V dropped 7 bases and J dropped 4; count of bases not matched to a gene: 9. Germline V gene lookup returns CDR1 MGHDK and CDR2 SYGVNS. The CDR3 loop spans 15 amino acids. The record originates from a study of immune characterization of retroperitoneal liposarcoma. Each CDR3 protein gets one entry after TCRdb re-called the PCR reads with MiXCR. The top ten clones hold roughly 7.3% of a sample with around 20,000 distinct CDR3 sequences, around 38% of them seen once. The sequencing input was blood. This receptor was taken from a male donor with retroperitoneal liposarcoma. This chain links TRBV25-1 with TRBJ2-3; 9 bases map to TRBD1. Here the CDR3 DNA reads TGTGCCAGCACGACCGGGACAGGGCGCCCAGATACGCAGTATTTT. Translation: CASTTGTGRPDTQYF.